The TCR beta chain under discussion was sequenced for a study of blood T cell repertoires in COVID-19. For the study at large: The cDNA or gDNA used as material had been derived from T cells, B-cell-depleted T cells, or PBMCs.

As originally analysed: By means of reference gene primer amplification, nucleated cell counts were estimated. The repertoire was sequenced with immunoSEQ multiplex PCR; TCRdb's copy has only in-frame clones and lacks some. V, J and clone size derive from that table, while D and trimming were established from the DNA sequence. Of roughly 43,000 clones in the sample, about 88% were seen once. Germline assignment: CDR1 SGHRS and CDR2 YFSETQ. The length of the CDR3 is 15 residues. V was shortened by 3 bases and J by 4 bases, with 13 bases between the two germline ends. This chain joins TRBV5-1 and TRBJ2-2; possibly TRBD1 for D (5 bases). The clonotype was recovered from a man between 65 and 85 years old with active COVID-19. The sequencing sample was made of peripheral blood. CDR3: CASSSFMTVTGELFF. The CDR3 coding sequence is TGCGCCAGCAGCTCCTTTATGACAGTCACCGGGGAGCTGTTTTTT.